Below are 17 T cell receptor beta chains sequenced from a single sample in a study of T cell responses to AZD1222 COVID-19 vaccine. The data were produced by immunoSEQ multiplex PCR, yet TCRdb's version contains in-frame clones alone and is incomplete. The profile shows 100,000 to 150,000 clones, roughly nine tenths of them singletons. The sequenced sample was peripheral blood, obtained on day 0 of AZD1222 vaccination. The origin of the receptors is an adult in good health.

The rearrangement joins TRBV6-5 to TRBJ2-2; D is uncertain. Trimming cost V 10 bases and J 2 bases, with 11 bases left between them. In germline, CDR1 is MNHEY, CDR2 SVGAGI. The CDR3 is made up of 13 amino acids. As DNA, the CDR3 is TGTGCCATCCGGACCCGAAACACCGGGGAGCTGTTTTTT. Translated: CAIRTRNTGELFF.

The gene calls are TRBV4-3 and TRBJ2-3; D call uncertain. Looked up from germline, CDR1 is LGHNA and CDR2 is YSLEER. V gave up 0 bases and J gave up 6 bases, with 10 bases separating them. The CDR3 is 14 residues long. The CDR3 DNA follows: TGCGCCAGCAGCCAAGAGGCACTCGAGGATACGCAGTATTTT. The encoded protein is CASSQEALEDTQYF.

The chain combines TRBV19 with TRBJ2-1; D unresolved. The CDR3 is made up of 17 amino acids. Trimming took off 2 bases at V and 4 bases at J, with 18 bases between the two ends. From germline, CDR1 is LNHDA and CDR2 SQIVND (reference sequence). This chain's CDR3 is CASSIYPAGRLYNEQFF. CDR3 DNA: TGTGCCAGTAGTATATATCCAGCCGGGCGACTTTACAATGAGCAGTTCTTC.

The rearrangement joins TRBV14 to TRBJ2-3; TRBD2 matches 13 bases. V shed 3 bases and J 5 bases; nucleotides not matched to a gene: 8. This CDR3 has 17 residues. CDR1 and CDR2 (germline): SGHDN, FVKESK. Written as DNA, the CDR3 is TGTGCCAGCAGCCAGCAACTAGCGGGAGGGCCAGGAGATACGCAGTATTTT. It specifies CASSQQLAGGPGDTQYF.

This chain links TRBV12-3 or TRBV12-4 with TRBJ2-1; D remains ambiguous. Trimming took 1 base from V and 9 from J, leaving 10 bases between them. The CDR3 covers 13 residues. The CDR3 here is CASSLGLFLEQFF. As DNA, the CDR3 is TGTGCCAGCAGTTTAGGGCTCTTCCTTGAGCAGTTCTTC.

This chain uses TRBV2 with TRBJ2-7, with D possibly being TRBD1 (6 bases). Germline V lookup: CDR1 SNHLY, CDR2 FYNNEI. The V gene lost 1 base and the J gene lost 3 bases, with 10 bases spanning the gap. The CDR3 consists of 14 residues. The CDR3 protein is CASSEGGRGYEQYF. The DNA of the CDR3 is TGTGCCAGCAGTGAAGGTGGCAGGGGCTACGAGCAGTACTTC.

The rearrangement links TRBV28 to TRBJ2-5; D gene unclear. In germline, CDR1 is MDHEN, CDR2 SYDVKM. Trimming stripped 6 bases from V and 4 bases from J, with 24 bases between. The CDR3 is 17 residues long. CDR3 sequence reads: CASSYLDGSSVPETQYF. The CDR3 nucleotides are TGTGCCAGCAGCTACCTTGACGGCTCCTCCGTCCCAGAGACCCAGTACTTC. The variable domain in full, completed from reference TRBV28 and TRBJ2-5, reads DVKVTQSSRYLVKRTGEKVFLECVQDMDHENMFWYRQDPGLGLRLIYFSYDVKMKEKGDIPEGYSVSREKKERFSLILESASTNQTSMYLCASSYLDGSSVPETQYFGPGTRLLVL.

V gene TRBV30 combines with J gene TRBJ2-7; the D is unclear. This CDR3 region has 12 residues. The germline V gene encodes CDR1 GTSNPN and CDR2 SVGIG (reference sequence). The germline V and J ends were trimmed by 0 bases and 4 bases, with 7 bases remaining between them. The DNA for the CDR3 is TGTGCCTGGAGTGTCTCAGTTTACGAGCAGTACTTC. Translating it yields CAWSVSVYEQYF.

V gene TRBV6-1 combines with J gene TRBJ1-3; D unresolved. The germline gives CDR1 MNHNS, CDR2 SASEGT. CDR3 length: 16 amino acids. The V end lost 0 bases, the J end lost 0 bases, and 9 bases lay between the germline ends. CDR3 residues: CASSEAPVDSGNTIYF. For the CDR3, the DNA is TGTGCCAGCAGTGAAGCGCCGGTAGACTCTGGAAACACCATATATTTT.

The chain combines TRBV10-3 with TRBJ2-2; the D is unclear. The CDR3 sequence is 15 residues long. CDR1 and CDR2 from the germline V gene are ENHRY and SYGVKD. Trimming shortened V by 0 bases and J by 4 bases, and 9 bases separated the two germline ends. The CDR3 sequence is CAISESGRPTGELFF. As DNA, the CDR3 is TGTGCCATCAGTGAGTCCGGCAGACCCACCGGGGAGCTGTTTTTT.

This clone showed up just a few times. The chain employs TRBV6-5 and TRBJ2-3; D perhaps matches TRBD2 (6 bases). Trimming stripped 3 bases from V and 2 bases from J, with 12 bases between. The germline gives CDR1 MNHEY, CDR2 SVGAGI. This CDR3 region has 15 residues. In nucleotides, the CDR3 is TGTGCCAGCAGTTATGACGGGAGTTACACAGATACGCAGTATTTT. Encoded protein: CASSYDGSYTDTQYF.

The chain links TRBV5-4 to TRBJ2-1; D remains unclear. Trimming cost V 4 bases and J 1 base, with 18 bases left between them. The CDR3 runs to 17 residues. Germline CDR1 reads SGHNT; CDR2 reads YYREEE (reference sequence). CDR3 DNA: TGTGCCAGCAGCCCGTCCGGTGGCGCGGTATCCTACAATGAGCAGTTCTTC. Its protein product is CASSPSGGAVSYNEQFF.

The rearrangement joins TRBV3-1 (or the pseudogene TRBV3-2) to TRBJ2-3, with D perhaps TRBD1 or TRBD2 (5 bases each). The CDR3 loop spans 16 amino acids. Trimming shortened V by 0 bases and J by 0 bases, and 10 bases separated the two germline ends. Germline lookup yields CDR1 LGHDT and CDR2 YNNKEL (reference sequence). The CDR3 region is CASSQDGGGSTDTQYF. As DNA, the CDR3 is TGTGCCAGCAGCCAAGATGGTGGGGGTAGCACAGATACGCAGTATTTT.

CDR3 sequence reads: CASSRKLDRSTDTQYF. The CDR3 coding sequence is TGTGCCAGCAGTCGTAAACTGGACAGAAGCACAGATACGCAGTATTTT. The chain has TRBV27 and TRBJ2-3; a possible D gene is TRBD1 (6 bases). Trimming stripped 5 bases from V and 0 bases from J, with 15 bases between. Germline lookup yields CDR1 MNHEY and CDR2 SMNVEV (reference sequence). The CDR3 is made up of 16 amino acids.

V and J are TRBV29-1 and TRBJ2-3; 11 positions match TRBD2. Germline V gives CDR1 SQVTM, CDR2 ANQGSEA. J lost 3 bases, V lost 3 bases, and 5 bases had no gene match. The CDR3 loop spans 15 amino acids. This CDR3 reads CSVDTSGSYTDTQYF. The DNA of the CDR3 is TGCAGCGTTGATACTAGCGGGAGTTATACAGATACGCAGTATTTT.

The rearrangement uses TRBV24-1 and TRBJ1-1; D remains unclear. The CDR3 contains 13 residues. Germline V gene lookup returns CDR1 KGHDR and CDR2 SFDVKD. Deletions cut 4 bases from V and 1 base from J, with 6 bases between. For the CDR3, the DNA is TGTGCCACCAGTGAACAAGGGAACACTGAAGCTTTCTTT. This translates into CATSEQGNTEAFF.

CDR3 bases: TGTGCCAGCAGGTCTAAAGGCCCGAACACTGAAGCTTTCTTT. Translating gives CASRSKGPNTEAFF. This chain joins TRBV7-9 and TRBJ1-1; D remains unclear. Trimming took off 6 bases at V and 1 base at J, with 12 bases between the two ends. The CDR3 covers 14 residues. In germline, CDR1 is SEHNR, CDR2 FQNEAQ (reference sequence).